The clone carrying this T cell receptor (beta chain) was observed a few times. Its antigen remains unidentified. This specimen belongs to a study of blood T cells in healthy people across ages. General study results and limits: Unsorted PBMCs prevented conclusive naive versus antigen-experienced comparison.

A second PCR of about 6 to 12 cycles used a sample-barcoded 5' primer and a J-beta primer mix. A tag from a template-switch adaptor with 12 random nucleotides marked each cDNA molecule. One entry per CDR3 protein, called by TCRdb with MiXCR from the 5' RACE reads. The repertoire holds 910,000 or so distinct CDR3 sequences, with about 51% as singletons. What was sequenced was blood. This sequence originates from a woman in her sixties in good health.

The CDR3 nucleotides are TGTGCCAGCAGCGTGCATCCCAGACTAGCGACTAGCACAGATACGCAGTATTTT. This sequence encodes CASSVHPRLATSTDTQYF. The chain is built from TRBV9 and TRBJ2-3; the match to TRBD2 covers 8 bases. The V gene's germline CDR1 is SGDLS and CDR2 YYNGEE. The CDR3 totals 18 residues. The V gene end was trimmed by 2 bases and the J gene end by 0 bases; junction bases not matched to a gene: 11.